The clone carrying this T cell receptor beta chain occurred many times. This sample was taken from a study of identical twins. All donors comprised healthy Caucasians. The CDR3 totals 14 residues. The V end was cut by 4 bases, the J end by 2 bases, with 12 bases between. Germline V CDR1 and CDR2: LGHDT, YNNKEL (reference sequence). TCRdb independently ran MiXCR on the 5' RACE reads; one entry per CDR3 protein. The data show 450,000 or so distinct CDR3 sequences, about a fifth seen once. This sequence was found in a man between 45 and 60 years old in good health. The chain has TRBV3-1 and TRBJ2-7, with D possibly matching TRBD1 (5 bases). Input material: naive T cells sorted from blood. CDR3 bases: TGTGCCAGCAGCCCAGGGTTTGGCGCCTACGAGCAGTACTTC. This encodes CASSPGFGAYEQYF.